The source of this T cell receptor (delta chain) is a study of gamma delta lymphoproliferative disorders and STAT genes. The CDR3 consists of 20 residues. From germline, CDR1 is GEAIGNYY and CDR2 EKD. Trimming removed 0 bases from V and 1 base from J; junction bases left unmatched: 14. The receptor sequences were amplified from genomic DNA of peripheral blood mononuclear cells. All patient samples were collected while patients were off therapy or before therapy. About this clone itself: The TCRdb protein comes from a much larger clone and disagrees with this DNA's translation at residue 8, likely due to a read error; the protein given here is derived from the DNA.

TCRdb re-analyzed the multiplex PCR reads via CATT. The table has approximately 220 delta-chain clones, around 4.1% seen once. This chain connects TRDV2 to TRDJ1, with 12 bases that match TRDD3. The J gene, absent from TCRdb, was called here by matching the DNA to germline. This receptor was identified in a human donor with gamma-delta T-cell large granular lymphocyte leukemia. Sequencing used blood. CDR3 coding DNA: TGTGCCTGTGACACCCTAACTACTCCTGGGGGATACGCCGCCACCGATAAACTCATCTTT. This sequence encodes CACDTLTTPGGYAATDKLIF.